The 31 T cell receptor beta chains below all came from one sample that was sequenced in a study of PD-L1 blockade in urothelial cancer. Measured with immunoSEQ multiplex PCR; TCRdb has only the in-frame clones, and not every one. The sample consists of around 130,000 clones, roughly 84% of them appearing once. Time point denoted: pretreatment peripheral blood. This material consisted of PBMCs, taken around atezolizumab (anti-PD-L1) treatment. These receptors were taken from a man aged 45-65 years with urothelial cancer.

The chain couples TRBV29-1 to TRBJ2-5; D is ambiguous. V was clipped by 6 bases and J by 5 bases, with 16 bases between them. CDR3 length equals 13 residues. CDR1 is SQVTM and CDR2 is ANQGSEA in the germline V gene. CDR3 bases: TGCAGCGTCGCGACATTGGATGGGGAGACCCAGTACTTC. Amino acids: CSVATLDGETQYF.

The chain recombines TRBV2 with TRBJ2-5, with 8 bases matching TRBD1. CDR1 is SNHLY, CDR2 FYNNEI, per germline. This CDR3 region has 14 residues. Trimming at V came to 6 bases and at J to 1 base, leaving 4 bases not matched to a gene. CDR3 bases: TGTGCCAGCAGGGGACAGGCATTCCAAGAGACCCAGTACTTC. The encoded protein is CASRGQAFQETQYF.

The chain joins TRBV28 to TRBJ1-6; tentative D call: TRBD1 (6 bases). Trimming pared 3 bases from V and 7 bases from J, leaving 13 bases between. The CDR3 consists of 15 residues. The germline CDR1 and CDR2 sequences are MDHEN and SYDVKM. The CDR3 DNA sequence: TGTGCCAGCAGTTTCCCCCCACAGGGAAATTCACCCCTCCACTTT. Translated: CASSFPPQGNSPLHF.

The rearrangement joins TRBV7-2 to TRBJ2-7, with 10 bases lining up with TRBD2. Germline V CDR1 and CDR2: SGHTA, FQGNSA. The trim removed 4 bases at V and 5 bases at J, leaving 2 bases unmatched. The CDR3 runs to 13 residues. Here the CDR3 reads CASSSLAGDEQYF. The CDR3, as DNA: TGTGCCAGCAGCTCTCTAGCGGGAGACGAGCAGTACTTC.

This sequence joins TRBV7-6 and TRBJ1-5; TRBD1 might be the D (5 bases). V shed 0 bases and J shed 4 bases, with 13 bases lying between them. The CDR3 has 16 residues. Germline V gene data show CDR1 as SGHVS and CDR2 as FNYEAQ. The CDR3, as DNA: TGTGCCAGCAGCTTAGCCGGGACGGGACTTAATCAGCCCCAGCATTTT. Its protein is CASSLAGTGLNQPQHF.

This chain connects TRBV27 to TRBJ2-5; TRBD2 agrees at 10 bases. CDR1 MNHEY and CDR2 SMNVEV come from the germline V gene (reference sequence). This CDR3 region has 15 residues. Germline trimming cut 6 bases from V and 6 bases from J; bases unmatched to any gene: 10. The DNA of the CDR3 is TGTGCCAGCAGAACTCGCGGGACTAGCGCGCAGACCCAGTACTTC. Its translation is CASRTRGTSAQTQYF.

J is TRBJ2-7 and V is TRBV27, with 10 positions matching TRBD2. The CDR3 length is 16 residues. Trimming took 2 bases from V and 1 from J; bases not matched to a gene: 5. Germline values: CDR1 MNHEY, CDR2 SMNVEV (reference sequence). CDR3 protein: CASSLRLAGASYEQYF. CDR3 nucleotides: TGTGCCAGCAGTTTACGGCTAGCGGGAGCATCCTACGAGCAGTACTTC.

The chain has TRBV7-9 and TRBJ1-1; no reliable D call. Trimming removed 1 base from V and 1 base from J, with 7 bases in between. The germline V gene has CDR1 SEHNR and CDR2 FQNEAQ (reference sequence). CDR3 length: 14 amino acids. CDR3 amino acids: CASSLGEGNTEAFF. The CDR3 DNA reads TGTGCCAGCAGCTTAGGGGAGGGGAACACTGAAGCTTTCTTT.

The rearrangement joins TRBV11-2 to TRBJ1-1; D may be TRBD1 (5 bases). The CDR3 has 15 residues. Germline V gene lookup returns CDR1 SGHAT and CDR2 FQNNGV. Trimming stripped 0 bases from V and 1 base from J, with 9 bases between. CDR3 amino acids: CASSLDLGGNTEAFF. For the CDR3, the DNA is TGTGCCAGCAGCTTAGATCTCGGGGGGAACACTGAAGCTTTCTTT.

Here the CDR3 reads CASSVFRQGNQPQHF. The CDR3 nucleotides are TGTGCCAGTAGTGTTTTTAGACAGGGGAATCAGCCCCAGCATTTT. The chain links TRBV19 to TRBJ1-5, with TRBD1 identical over 8 bases. This CDR3 has 15 amino acids. Looked up from germline, CDR1 is LNHDA and CDR2 is SQIVND (reference sequence). V lost 5 bases to trimming and J lost 4 bases; unmatched junction nucleotides: 7.

This clone was counted once. This chain uses TRBV28 with TRBJ1-1; D unclear. This CDR3 contains 15 residues. Germline values: CDR1 MDHEN, CDR2 SYDVKM. Trimming stripped 0 bases from V and 0 bases from J, with 8 bases between. In DNA form, the CDR3 reads TGTGCCAGCAGTTTATGGTCTTACATGAACACTGAAGCTTTCTTT. Residues: CASSLWSYMNTEAFF.

As to this clone: The same CDR3 arises from other DNA sequences in this sample as well. The gene calls are TRBV6-1 and TRBJ2-7; 11 bases line up with TRBD1. The CDR3 is 13 amino acids. The germline gives CDR1 MNHNS, CDR2 SASEGT. The V and J ends lost 8 bases and 0 bases, in that order; junction bases with no gene match: 0. DNA of the CDR3: TGTGCCAGCGGGACAGGGGGCTCCTACGAGCAGTACTTC. This codes for CASGTGGSYEQYF.

Here the CDR3 reads CATGNSYNEQFF. Written as DNA, the CDR3 is TGTGCCACAGGGAACTCCTACAATGAGCAGTTCTTC. The gene calls are TRBV7-3 and TRBJ2-1; tentatively, D is TRBD1 (5 bases). The V and J ends lost 10 bases and 0 bases respectively, with 7 bases between them. Per germline, CDR1 SGHTA and CDR2 FQGTGA. CDR3 length: 12 amino acids.

The gene calls are TRBV6-5 and TRBJ2-7; TRBD1 agrees at 7 bases. The CDR3 totals 13 residues. Trimming took 6 bases from V and 5 from J; bases not matched to a gene: 7. Germline-derived CDR1 and CDR2 are MNHEY and SVGAGI. The CDR3 region is CASSRQGWNEQYF. The CDR3 coding sequence is TGTGCCAGCAGCCGACAGGGTTGGAACGAGCAGTACTTC.

The chain couples TRBV4-1 to TRBJ2-5; TRBD2 agrees at 10 bases. The CDR3 runs 18 residues. CDR1 and CDR2 (germline): MGHRA, YSYEKL. The V segment lost 0 bases and the J segment 3 bases; nucleotides outside the gene matches: 10. The CDR3 protein is CASSQDWGTSVRKETQYF. CDR3 DNA sequence: TGCGCCAGCAGCCAAGACTGGGGGACTAGCGTCCGAAAAGAGACCCAGTACTTC.

The sample holds many counts of this clone. V is TRBV27 and J is TRBJ1-1; D gene uncertain. The CDR3 length is 13 residues. V was clipped by 2 bases and J by 2 bases, with 6 bases between them. CDR1 and CDR2 (germline): MNHEY, SMNVEV (reference sequence). CDR3 DNA: TGTGCCAGCAGTTTACAGCGAAACACTGAAGCTTTCTTT. Its protein is CASSLQRNTEAFF.

The chain joins TRBV19 to TRBJ1-1; no definite D call. The CDR3 consists of 13 residues. Trimming stripped 1 base from V and 6 bases from J, with 9 bases between. Germline V gene lookup returns CDR1 LNHDA and CDR2 SQIVND (reference sequence). CDR3 nucleotides: TGTGCCAGTAGTATAGTCGGGAAGCCTGAAGCTTTCTTT. The encoded protein is CASSIVGKPEAFF.

The chain recombines TRBV7-9 with TRBJ2-5; 7 positions match TRBD2. Looked up from germline, CDR1 is SEHNR and CDR2 is FQNEAQ (reference sequence). The CDR3 runs 17 residues. The junction had 8 bases not matched to a gene; V was cut back by 1 base and J by 0 bases. The CDR3 coding sequence is TGTGCCAGCAGCTTAGTGAAGGGGCTAGCGGACCAAGAGACCCAGTACTTC. Encoded protein: CASSLVKGLADQETQYF.

The chain carries TRBV5-1 and TRBJ1-5, with D perhaps matching TRBD1 (6 bases). Germline CDR1 reads SGHRS; CDR2 reads YFSETQ. Trimming stripped 0 bases from V and 3 bases from J, with 10 bases between. This CDR3 region has 15 residues. The CDR3 here is CASSLGQGINQPQHF. In DNA, the CDR3 is TGCGCCAGCAGCTTGGGGCAGGGGATCAATCAGCCCCAGCATTTT. The variable domain in full, with the rest retrieved from reference TRBV5-1 and TRBJ1-5, is KAGVTQTPRYLIKTRGQQVTLSCSPISGHRSVSWYQQTPGQGLQFLFEYFSETQRNKGNFPGRFSGRQFSNSRSEMNVSTLELGDSALYLCASSLGQGINQPQHFGDGTRLSIL.

In this sample, this clone turned up a few times. A read error may produce the germline difference seen at one junction end. CDR3 sequence (DNA): TGTGCCAGCAGTGAAGCCGCGGGAGGGTCCTTCAATGAGCAGTTCTTC. Protein: CASSEAAGGSFNEQFF. The V gene is TRBV6-1, the J gene TRBJ2-1, with 9 bases fitting TRBD2. CDR3 length equals 16 residues. Germline values: CDR1 MNHNS, CDR2 SASEGT.

V and J are TRBV13 and TRBJ1-2, with D maybe TRBD1 (6 bases). Germline CDR1 and CDR2: PRHDT and FYEKMQ (reference sequence). The CDR3 length is 14 residues. The ends were cut back, 5 bases at V and 8 bases at J, with 18 bases in the middle. Here the CDR3 DNA reads TGTGCCAGCAGCCCACGGGACACCCAACGGGGCTACACCTTC. Protein: CASSPRDTQRGYTF.

This clone was seen a single time. The chain links TRBV20-1 to TRBJ1-2; perhaps TRBD1 as D (6 bases). Germline assignment: CDR1 DFQATT and CDR2 SNEGSKA (reference sequence). The V gene lost 5 bases and the J gene lost 6 bases, with 10 bases spanning the gap. This CDR3 region has 11 residues. The CDR3 region is CSAQGTHGYTF. In DNA form, the CDR3 reads TGCAGTGCTCAGGGGACCCATGGCTACACCTTC.

The chain employs TRBV9 and TRBJ1-2; the D gene is possibly TRBD1 (6 bases). CDR3 size: 14 residues. Between the trimmed V and J ends, which lost 2 bases and 6 bases, there was a span of 14 bases. Germline-derived CDR1 and CDR2 are SGDLS and YYNGEE. The CDR3 nucleotides read TGTGCCAGCAGCGTCTCCGGGGGGCTCAATGGCTACACCTTC. The encoded protein is CASSVSGGLNGYTF. The variable domain in full, with the rest retrieved from reference TRBV9 and TRBJ1-2, is DSGVTQTPKHLITATGQRVTLRCSPRSGDLSVYWYQQSLDQGLQFLIQYYNGEERAKGNILERFSAQQFPDLHSELNLSSLELGDSALYFCASSVSGGLNGYTFGSGTRLTVV.

The J gene is TRBJ2-7, the V gene TRBV9; TRBD1 is a possible D gene (5 bases). V lost 5 bases and J lost 2, with 14 bases in between. CDR3 size: 14 residues. Germline assignment: CDR1 SGDLS and CDR2 YYNGEE. For the CDR3, the DNA is TGTGCCAGCAGTTCGGACACATCAACCTACGAGCAGTACTTC. Its protein is CASSSDTSTYEQYF.

This chain connects TRBV5-1 to TRBJ1-2; D not certain. The germline V gene encodes CDR1 SGHRS and CDR2 YFSETQ. V lost 4 bases to trimming and J lost 4 bases, with 14 bases between them. CDR3 length: 14 residues. CDR3 protein: CASSLGGRSYGYTF. Here the CDR3 DNA reads TGCGCCAGCAGCCTCGGTGGGCGTTCCTATGGCTACACCTTC.

The rearrangement joins TRBV11-2 to TRBJ2-7; 7 bases align to TRBD1. Germline loops: CDR1 SGHAT, CDR2 FQNNGV. With V trimmed by 1 base and J by 3 bases, 3 bases remained unmatched. There are 14 residues in the CDR3. The CDR3 bases are TGTGCCAGCAGCTTAGTGGGACAGAACTACGAGCAGTACTTC. The encoded protein is CASSLVGQNYEQYF.

The rearrangement uses TRBV5-1 and TRBJ2-1, with TRBD1 identical over 7 bases. The germline V gene encodes CDR1 SGHRS and CDR2 YFSETQ. The CDR3 extends over 14 amino acids. V shed 4 bases and J 0 bases; nucleotides not matched to a gene: 1. Here the CDR3 reads CASSTGASYNEQFF. CDR3 bases: TGCGCCAGCAGCACAGGGGCCTCCTACAATGAGCAGTTCTTC.

The chain has TRBV27 and TRBJ1-5, with 7 positions matching TRBD1. Trimming took 6 bases from V and 7 from J; bases not matched to a gene: 6. The germline CDR1 and CDR2 sequences are MNHEY and SMNVEV (reference sequence). The CDR3 spans 13 residues. CDR3 sequence (DNA): TGTGCCAGCAGGGCGACAGGGATCCAGCCCCAGCATTTT. Protein sequence: CASRATGIQPQHF.

The rearrangement uses TRBV2 and TRBJ2-2; TRBD2 matches at 9 bases. This CDR3 has 17 amino acids. The J segment lost 8 bases and the V segment lost 10 bases, leaving 20 bases of the junction unmatched. Per germline, CDR1 SNHLY and CDR2 FYNNEI. CDR3 DNA: TGTGCCACACGGACTCAAGCGGGAGGCCGAAATGCTGGGGAGCTGTTTTTT. Its protein is CATRTQAGGRNAGELFF.

CDR3 DNA sequence: TGTGCCTGGAGTGGGGGCGGTAGCACAGATACGCAGTATTTT. Translation gives CAWSGGGSTDTQYF. The rearrangement joins TRBV30 to TRBJ2-3, with D maybe TRBD1 (5 bases). The V gene lost 1 base and the J gene lost 0 bases, with 8 bases spanning the gap. This CDR3 region has 14 residues. From germline, CDR1 is GTSNPN and CDR2 SVGIG (reference sequence).

The chain has TRBV6-1 and TRBJ1-6; maybe TRBD1 (5 bases). V dropped 4 bases and J dropped 7 bases, with 8 bases sitting between them. Germline values: CDR1 MNHNS, CDR2 SASEGT. The length of the CDR3 is 13 residues. The CDR3 DNA reads as TGTGCCAGCAGTGGACAGAAAAATTCACCCCTCCACTTT. Translated: CASSGQKNSPLHF.